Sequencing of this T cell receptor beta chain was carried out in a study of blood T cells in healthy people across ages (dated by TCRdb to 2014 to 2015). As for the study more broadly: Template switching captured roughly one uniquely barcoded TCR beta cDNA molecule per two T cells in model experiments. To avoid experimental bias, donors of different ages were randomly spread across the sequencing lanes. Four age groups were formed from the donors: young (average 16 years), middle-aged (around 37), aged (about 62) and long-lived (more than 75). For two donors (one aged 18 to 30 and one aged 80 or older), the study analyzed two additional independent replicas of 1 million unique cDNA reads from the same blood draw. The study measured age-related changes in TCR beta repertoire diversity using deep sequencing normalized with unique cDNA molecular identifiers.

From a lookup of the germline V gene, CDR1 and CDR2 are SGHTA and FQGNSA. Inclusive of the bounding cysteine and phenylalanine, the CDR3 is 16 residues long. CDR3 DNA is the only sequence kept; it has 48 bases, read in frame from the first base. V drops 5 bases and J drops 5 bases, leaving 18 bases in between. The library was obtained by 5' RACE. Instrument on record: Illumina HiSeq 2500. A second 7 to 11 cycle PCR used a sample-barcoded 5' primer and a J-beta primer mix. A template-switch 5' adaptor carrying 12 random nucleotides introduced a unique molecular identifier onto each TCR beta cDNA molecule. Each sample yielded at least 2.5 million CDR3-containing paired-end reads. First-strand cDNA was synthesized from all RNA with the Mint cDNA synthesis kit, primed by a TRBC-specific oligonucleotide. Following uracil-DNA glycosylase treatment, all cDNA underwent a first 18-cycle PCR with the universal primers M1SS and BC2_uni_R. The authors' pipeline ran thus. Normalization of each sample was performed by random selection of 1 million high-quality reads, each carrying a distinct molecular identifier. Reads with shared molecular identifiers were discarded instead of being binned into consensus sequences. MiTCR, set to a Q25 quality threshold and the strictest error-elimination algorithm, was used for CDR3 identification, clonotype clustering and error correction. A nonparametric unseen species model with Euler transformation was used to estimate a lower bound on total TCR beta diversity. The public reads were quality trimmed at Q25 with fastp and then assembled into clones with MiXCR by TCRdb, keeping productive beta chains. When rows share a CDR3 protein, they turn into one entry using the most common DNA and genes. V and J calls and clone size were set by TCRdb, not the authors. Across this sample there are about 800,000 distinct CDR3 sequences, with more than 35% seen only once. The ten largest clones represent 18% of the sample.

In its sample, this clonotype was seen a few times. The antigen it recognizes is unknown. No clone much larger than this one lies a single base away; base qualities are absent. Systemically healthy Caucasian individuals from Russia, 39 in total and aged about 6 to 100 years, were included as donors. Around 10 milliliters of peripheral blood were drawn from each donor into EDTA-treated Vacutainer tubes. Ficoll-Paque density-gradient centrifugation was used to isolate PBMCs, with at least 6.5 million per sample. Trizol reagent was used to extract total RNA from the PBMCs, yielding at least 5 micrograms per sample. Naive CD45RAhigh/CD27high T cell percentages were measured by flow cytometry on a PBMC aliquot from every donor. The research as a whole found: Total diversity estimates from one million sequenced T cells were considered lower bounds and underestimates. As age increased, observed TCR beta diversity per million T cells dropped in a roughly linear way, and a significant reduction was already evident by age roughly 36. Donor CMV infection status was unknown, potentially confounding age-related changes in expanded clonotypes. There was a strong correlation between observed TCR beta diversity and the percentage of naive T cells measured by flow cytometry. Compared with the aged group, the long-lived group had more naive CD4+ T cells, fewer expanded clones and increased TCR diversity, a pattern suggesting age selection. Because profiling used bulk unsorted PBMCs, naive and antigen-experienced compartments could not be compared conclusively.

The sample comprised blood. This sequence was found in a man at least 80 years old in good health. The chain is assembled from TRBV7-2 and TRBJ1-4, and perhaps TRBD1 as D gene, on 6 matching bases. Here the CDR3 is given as CASSRGRGGQNEKLFF. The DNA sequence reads TGTGCCAGCAGCCGCGGCAGGGGAGGCCAAAATGAAAAACTGTTTTTT.